These 21 T cell receptor beta chains were all obtained from the same sample, sequenced in a study of early T cells in non-severe SARS-CoV-2 infection. TCRdb re-analysed the 5' RACE reads in MiXCR, keeping a single row per CDR3 protein. The sample carries more than 70,000 distinct CDR3 sequences, 10% to 15% recorded once. Sequenced: whole blood. The receptors were sampled from an adult who was a healthcare worker with PCR-confirmed SARS-CoV-2 infection or an uninfected control (not recorded which).

This chain uses TRBV6-2 or TRBV6-3 with TRBJ2-1, with TRBD2 identical over 8 bases. With 2 bases clipped from V and 6 bases from J, the junction kept 3 bases outside the gene matches. Germline CDR1 is MNHEY and CDR2 is SVGEGT. The CDR3 has 14 residues. Here the CDR3 reads CASSYGTRINEQFF. The CDR3 nucleotides are TGTGCCAGCAGTTACGGGACTAGAATCAATGAGCAGTTCTTC.

This clonotype came up many times. The rearrangement uses TRBV9 and TRBJ2-7, with TRBD1 matching 11 bases. This CDR3 spans 14 amino acids. Looked up from germline, CDR1 is SGDLS and CDR2 is YYNGEE. Trimming cost V 3 bases and J 4 bases; bases outside gene matches: 3. The CDR3 spells CASSADRGPYEQYF. CDR3 sequence (DNA): TGTGCCAGCAGCGCGGACAGGGGGCCGTACGAGCAGTACTTC.

This chain uses TRBV24-1 with TRBJ2-4; tentative D call: TRBD1 (6 bases). CDR1 is KGHDR and CDR2 is SFDVKD in the germline V gene. The CDR3 runs 15 residues. Trimming pared 3 bases from V and 1 base from J, leaving 9 bases between. For the CDR3, the DNA is TGTGCCACCAGTGATGCAGGGGATGCCAAAAACATTCAGTACTTC. Translation: CATSDAGDAKNIQYF.

The chain carries TRBV20-1 and TRBJ2-2, with a weak D call TRBD2 (5 bases). This CDR3 contains 12 residues. V dropped 3 bases and J dropped 6 bases, with 8 bases sitting between them. Looked up from germline, CDR1 is DFQATT and CDR2 is SNEGSKA (reference sequence). CDR3 sequence reads: CSASRRSGELFF. In nucleotides, the CDR3 is TGCAGTGCTAGTAGGAGGTCCGGGGAGCTGTTTTTT.

The chain couples TRBV5-1 to TRBJ2-1; 7 bases agree with TRBD1. This CDR3 is 14 amino acids long. Unmatched junction bases numbered 2, after V lost 0 bases and J lost 5 bases. Germline V gene data show CDR1 as SGHRS and CDR2 as YFSETQ. The CDR3 is CASSLGTGNNEQFF. As DNA, the CDR3 is TGCGCCAGCAGCTTGGGGACAGGTAACAATGAGCAGTTCTTC.

This clonotype was counted a few times. The V call is TRBV7-2, the J call TRBJ2-3; D is undetermined. The germline V gene encodes CDR1 SGHTA and CDR2 FQGNSA. V shed 1 base and J shed 9 bases, with 11 bases lying between them. The CDR3 contains 13 residues. Here the CDR3 DNA reads TGTGCCAGCAGCTTAGTGTTTGCGTACACGCAGTATTTT. Its protein is CASSLVFAYTQYF.

In its sample, this clonotype ranks as medium-sized (0.01 to 0.1%). This chain connects TRBV6-6 to TRBJ2-3; D remains ambiguous. The CDR3 loop spans 15 amino acids. Per the germline V gene, CDR1 is MNHNY and CDR2 is SVGAGI (reference sequence). Between the trimmed V and J ends, which lost 0 bases and 2 bases, there was a span of 9 bases. For the CDR3, the DNA is TGTGCCAGCAGTTACTCCGGCGCCCTCACAGATACGCAGTATTTT. Protein: CASSYSGALTDTQYF.

The V and J genes are TRBV20-1 and TRBJ2-1, with TRBD2 identical over 15 bases. V dropped 3 bases and J dropped 4; count of bases not matched to a gene: 16. Germline-derived CDR1 and CDR2 are DFQATT and SNEGSKA (reference sequence). The CDR3 covers 20 residues. Here the CDR3 DNA reads TGCAGTGCTAGGGCGGGGATTGGGACTAGCGGGAGGAGGGGGTACAATGAGCAGTTCTTC. The encoded protein is CSARAGIGTSGRRGYNEQFF.

In this sample, this clonotype turned up a few times. The rearrangement joins TRBV5-1 to TRBJ1-4; D not resolved. CDR1 is SGHRS, CDR2 YFSETQ, per germline. This CDR3 is built from 15 residues. V shed 4 bases and J shed 3 bases, with 13 bases lying between them. In nucleotides, the CDR3 is TGCGCCAGCAGCACCTCCATAGATCCTAATGAAAAACTGTTTTTT. Translating gives CASSTSIDPNEKLFF.

The chain joins TRBV25-1 to TRBJ2-1; a possible D gene is TRBD2 (6 bases). The CDR3 is made up of 11 amino acids. The germline V gene has CDR1 MGHDK and CDR2 SYGVNS. V dropped 6 bases and J dropped 8 bases, with 8 bases sitting between them. CDR3 DNA sequence: TGTGCCAGCAGCGGAGGGTATGAGCAGTTCTTC. It yields the protein CASSGGYEQFF.

In this sample, this clonotype turned up a few times. The chain joins TRBV9 to TRBJ2-2; D uncertain. CDR3 length: 13 amino acids. Germline V lookup: CDR1 SGDLS, CDR2 YYNGEE. The V gene lost 1 base and the J gene lost 7 bases, with 8 bases spanning the gap. CDR3 residues: CASSVNTVGELFF. The CDR3 DNA reads as TGTGCCAGCAGCGTAAACACGGTCGGGGAGCTGTTTTTT.

The chain is built from TRBV9 and TRBJ2-1, with D possibly TRBD2 on 6 matching bases. From germline, CDR1 is SGDLS and CDR2 YYNGEE. Trimming cost V 2 bases and J 6 bases, with 15 bases left between them. The CDR3 extends over 15 amino acids. CDR3: CASSVSGVVGNEQFF. The CDR3, as DNA: TGTGCCAGCAGCGTTTCGGGAGTAGTTGGCAATGAGCAGTTCTTC.

The V gene is TRBV7-9, the J gene TRBJ2-2; D call uncertain. V lost 6 bases to trimming and J lost 7 bases, with 6 bases between them. The CDR3 extends over 11 amino acids. CDR1 SEHNR and CDR2 FQNEAQ come from the germline V gene (reference sequence). As DNA, the CDR3 is TGTGCCAGCAGTTTTATCGGGGAGCTGTTTTTT. Translating gives CASSFIGELFF.

This clonotype has only a few counts. DNA for the CDR3: TGTGCCAGCAGCCAAGTAGCAGGGGGCGCTGGCTACACCTTC. It translates to CASSQVAGGAGYTF. This chain connects TRBV3-1 to TRBJ1-2; 8 positions agree with TRBD1. J was trimmed by 7 bases and V by 1 base; bases with no gene match: 5. From germline, CDR1 is LGHDT and CDR2 YNNKEL (reference sequence). The CDR3 has 14 amino acids.

The chain joins TRBV20-1 to TRBJ1-1; D remains unclear. Germline-derived CDR1 and CDR2 are DFQATT and SNEGSKA (reference sequence). V was trimmed by 2 bases and J by 1 base, leaving 8 bases between them. This CDR3 region has 13 residues. The CDR3 loop reads CSARSSWNTEAFF. CDR3 in DNA: TGCAGTGCTAGATCAAGCTGGAACACTGAAGCTTTCTTT.

V gene TRBV11-1 combines with J gene TRBJ2-2, with 11 bases fitting TRBD1. The junction had 6 bases not matched to a gene; V was cut back by 5 bases and J by 4 bases. CDR1 SGHAT and CDR2 FQDESV come from the germline V gene (reference sequence). The CDR3 runs 16 residues. The CDR3 nucleotides are TGTGCCAGCAGCCCCCGGACAGGGGGCTTCACCGGGGAGCTGTTTTTT. Amino acids: CASSPRTGGFTGELFF.

The table lists this clonotype with a few counts. The V and J genes are TRBV6-6 and TRBJ1-1, with 12 bases fitting TRBD1. Trimming removed 4 bases from V and 10 bases from J; junction bases left unmatched: 10. The CDR3 runs to 15 residues. Germline V gene lookup returns CDR1 MNHNY and CDR2 SVGAGI (reference sequence). CDR3 sequence: CASSSTGGQGARAFF. In DNA, the CDR3 is TGTGCCAGCAGTTCTACTGGGGGACAGGGGGCACGAGCTTTCTTT.

This clonotype was detected a few times. The genes are TRBV13 and TRBJ2-4, with 8 bases identical to TRBD1. This CDR3 contains 17 residues. V shed 1 base and J 0 bases; nucleotides not matched to a gene: 5. Germline CDR1 is PRHDT and CDR2 is FYEKMQ (reference sequence). In nucleotides, the CDR3 is TGTGCCAGCAGCTTAGACAGGGGGTCACTAGCCAAAAACATTCAGTACTTC. Translation: CASSLDRGSLAKNIQYF.

This clonotype has a count of ten or more. The gene calls are TRBV6-5 and TRBJ2-2; D not certain. The CDR3 is made up of 16 amino acids. The germline V gene has CDR1 MNHEY and CDR2 SVGAGI. The V end was cut by 2 bases, the J end by 3 bases, with 13 bases between. CDR3 DNA: TGTGCCAGCAGTTACCATTACCAAAGGGACACCGGGGAGCTGTTTTTT. Protein sequence: CASSYHYQRDTGELFF.

At least ten counts were recorded for this clonotype. This chain joins TRBV7-6 and TRBJ1-2, with 7 bases that match TRBD1. Germline values: CDR1 SGHVS, CDR2 FNYEAQ. The ends lost 6 bases at V and 3 bases at J; junction bases unmatched: 4. There are 13 residues in the CDR3. DNA of the CDR3: TGTGCCAGCAGTCTAACAGGGGACTATGGCTACACCTTC. It encodes CASSLTGDYGYTF.

In DNA, the CDR3 is TGCGCCACTGCCCGGGACAACTCCTACGAGCAGTACTTC. Protein sequence: CATARDNSYEQYF. The V and J genes are TRBV10-1 and TRBJ2-7; D possibly corresponds to TRBD1 (6 bases). The ends were cut back, 10 bases at V and 0 bases at J, with 13 bases in the middle. The CDR3 runs 13 residues. The germline V gene encodes CDR1 WNHNN and CDR2 SYGVQD (reference sequence).